The 18 T cell receptor beta chains in this list originate from one sample, sequenced in a study of early T cells in non-severe SARS-CoV-2 infection. From the 5' RACE reads, TCRdb called clonotypes with MiXCR, one entry per CDR3 protein. The data show approximately 66,000 distinct CDR3 sequences, about 12% seen once. The sequenced sample was whole blood, obtained at baseline. The receptors derive from an adult who was a healthcare worker with PCR-confirmed SARS-CoV-2 infection or an uninfected control (not recorded which). The donor label of this sample is uncertain.

This clonotype occurred a few times. The genes are TRBV6-6 and TRBJ2-7; D possibly matches TRBD1 or TRBD2 (5 bases each). The CDR3 sequence is 12 residues long. Germline assignment: CDR1 MNHNY and CDR2 SVGAGI (reference sequence). Trimming shortened V by 5 bases and J by 6 bases, and 11 bases separated the two germline ends. The CDR3 region has the DNA TGTGCCAGCAGTCACCGGGACCGCGAGCAGTACGTC. Translated: CASSHRDREQYV.

The chain joins TRBV12-3 or TRBV12-4 to TRBJ2-3, with 8 nucleotides matching TRBD1. Trimming at V came to 1 base and at J to 2 bases, leaving 8 bases not matched to a gene. This CDR3 region has 17 residues. In nucleotides, the CDR3 is TGTGCCAGCAGTTTAGTATGGACAGGGAGGTACACAGATACGCAGTATTTT. Translating gives CASSLVWTGRYTDTQYF.

Ten or more counts support this clonotype. The chain links TRBV19 to TRBJ1-2; the D is unclear. Germline V gives CDR1 LNHDA, CDR2 SQIVND (reference sequence). This CDR3 has 14 amino acids. Trimming shortened V by 7 bases and J by 6 bases, and 18 bases separated the two germline ends. The CDR3 is CASNIRRAAHGYTF. The CDR3 DNA follows: TGTGCCAGTAACATTCGTAGGGCGGCCCATGGCTACACCTTC.

This clonotype was seen more than once but under ten times. The V gene is TRBV6-5, the J gene TRBJ2-3, with 15 bases matching TRBD2. The CDR3 consists of 18 residues. J was trimmed by 0 bases and V by 5 bases; bases with no gene match: 6. CDR1 is MNHEY and CDR2 is SVGAGI in the germline V gene. This chain's CDR3 is CASSRGLAGGPSTDTQYF. DNA of the CDR3: TGTGCCAGCAGTAGGGGACTAGCGGGGGGACCTAGCACAGATACGCAGTATTTT.

The rearrangement links TRBV10-2 to TRBJ2-1; D unclear. Germline-derived CDR1 and CDR2 are WSHSY and SAAADI. V lost 3 bases and J lost 13, with 13 bases in between. CDR3 length: 12 residues. In nucleotides, the CDR3 is TGCGCCAGCAGTGATCCCGCCAAGAGCCAGTTCTTC. Translated: CASSDPAKSQFF.

This clonotype was recorded many times. The chain links TRBV13 to TRBJ2-3; tentatively, D is TRBD1 (6 bases). The V gene's germline CDR1 is PRHDT and CDR2 FYEKMQ (reference sequence). V dropped 5 bases and J dropped 5 bases, with 11 bases sitting between them. The CDR3 runs 13 residues. DNA for the CDR3: TGTGCCAGCAGCCCCCCCAGGGGAGATACGCAGTATTTT. Its translation is CASSPPRGDTQYF.

V usage is TRBV7-2 and J usage is TRBJ2-1, with D unclear. The germline CDR1 and CDR2 sequences are SGHTA and FQGNSA. V lost 2 bases and J lost 6, with 14 bases in between. The CDR3 is 15 residues long. The CDR3 sequence: CASSLIGARPNEQFF. As DNA, the CDR3 is TGTGCCAGCAGCTTAATAGGTGCCCGCCCCAATGAGCAGTTCTTC. Together with reference TRBV7-2 and TRBJ2-1, the CDR3 gives the full variable domain: GAGVSQSPSNKVTEKGKDVELRCDPISGHTALYWYRQSLGQGLEFLIYFQGNSAPDKSGLPSDRFSAERTGGSVSTLTIQRTQQEDSAVYLCASSLIGARPNEQFFGPGTRLTVL.

This clonotype was counted ten times or more. The CDR3 protein is CASSYGQPNQPQHF. CDR3 nucleotides: TGTGCCAGTAGCTACGGACAACCCAATCAGCCCCAGCATTTT. The chain is built from TRBV19 and TRBJ1-5; D is perhaps TRBD1 (5 bases). The CDR3 loop spans 14 amino acids. Between the trimmed V and J ends, which lost 6 bases and 3 bases, there was a span of 12 bases. Germline-derived CDR1 and CDR2 are LNHDA and SQIVND (reference sequence). Using reference TRBV19 and TRBJ1-5 for the parts outside the CDR3, the full variable domain is DGGITQSPKYLFRKEGQNVTLSCEQNLNHDAMYWYRQDPGQGLRLIYYSQIVNDFQKGDIAEGYSVSREKKESFPLTVTSAQKNPTAFYLCASSYGQPNQPQHFGDGTRLSIL.

The sample holds a few counts of this clonotype. The rearrangement joins TRBV20-1 to TRBJ2-1, with 7 nucleotides matching TRBD2. This CDR3 is built from 15 residues. The trim removed 3 bases at V and 0 bases at J, leaving 5 bases unmatched. Germline assignment: CDR1 DFQATT and CDR2 SNEGSKA (reference sequence). The CDR3 spells CSASSGTTSYNEQFF. DNA for the CDR3: TGCAGTGCTAGTTCCGGGACTACCTCCTACAATGAGCAGTTCTTC.

This clonotype was detected only a few times. The chain couples TRBV15 to TRBJ2-2, with D perhaps matching TRBD1 (6 bases). CDR3 length: 15 amino acids. V lost 8 bases, J lost 3 bases, and 16 bases lay in between. Germline V lookup: CDR1 LNHNV, CDR2 YYDKDF (reference sequence). CDR3 coding DNA: TGTGCCACCCGACTGGGACAATCGGACACCGGGGAGCTGTTTTTT. This codes for CATRLGQSDTGELFF.

This clonotype was recorded at least ten times. The rearrangement links TRBV4-2 to TRBJ2-1; D gene unclear. Between the trimmed V and J ends, which lost 1 base and 7 bases, there was a span of 5 bases. Germline assignment: CDR1 LGHNA and CDR2 YNFKEQ. This CDR3 has 12 amino acids. CDR3 region: CASSQVGNEQFF. In DNA, the CDR3 is TGTGCCAGCAGCCAAGTAGGAAATGAGCAGTTCTTC.

This clonotype was observed at least ten times. This CDR3 reads CASSGTTRLAGVSDEQFF. The CDR3 DNA reads TGTGCCAGCAGTGGAACGACCCGACTAGCGGGGGTCTCGGATGAGCAGTTCTTC. This sequence joins TRBV2 and TRBJ2-1; 12 bases are shared with TRBD2. The CDR3 covers 18 residues. V shed 4 bases and J 8 bases; nucleotides not matched to a gene: 15. Germline CDR1 and CDR2: SNHLY and FYNNEI.

This clonotype was observed a handful of times. The chain recombines TRBV6-6 with TRBJ2-3; D possibly corresponds to TRBD1 (6 bases). Trimming took 6 bases from V and 0 from J, leaving 10 bases between them. Germline CDR1 MNHNY, CDR2 SVGAGI (reference sequence). CDR3 size: 14 residues. The DNA for the CDR3 is TGTGCCAGCAGAATCGGACAGAGCACAGATACGCAGTATTTT. It translates to CASRIGQSTDTQYF.

V gene TRBV20-1 combines with J gene TRBJ1-1, with D perhaps matching TRBD1 (5 bases). The V and J ends lost 3 bases and 3 bases respectively, with 8 bases between them. From germline, CDR1 is DFQATT and CDR2 SNEGSKA (reference sequence). The CDR3 sequence is 12 residues long. The DNA for the CDR3 is TGCAGTGCTAGCGGGGGGGACACTGAAGCTTTCTTT. It codes for CSASGGDTEAFF.

The chain uses TRBV7-9 and TRBJ2-7; D not certain. Germline V gives CDR1 SEHNR, CDR2 FQNEAQ (reference sequence). The V gene lost 5 bases and the J gene lost 4 bases, with 12 bases spanning the gap. The CDR3 sequence is 13 residues long. Here the CDR3 DNA reads TGTGCCAGCAGCGACCGGGCTTCGTACGAGCAGTACGTC. This sequence encodes CASSDRASYEQYV.

This clonotype was counted between two and nine times. The genes are TRBV14 and TRBJ2-7; tentatively, D is TRBD1 (6 bases). The CDR3 covers 13 residues. Per germline, CDR1 SGHDN and CDR2 FVKESK. Trimming took 4 bases from V and 1 from J, leaving 8 bases between them. CDR3 protein: CASSPTGSYEQYV. In nucleotides, the CDR3 is TGTGCCAGCAGCCCGACAGGATCCTACGAGCAGTACGTC.

This rearrangement joins TRBV2 to TRBJ2-3, with D possibly matching TRBD1 (5 bases). This CDR3 has 13 amino acids. The ends were cut back, 10 bases at V and 0 bases at J, with 11 bases in the middle. From germline, CDR1 is SNHLY and CDR2 FYNNEI. The CDR3 reads CATRQRSTDTQYF. CDR3 DNA: TGTGCCACCAGACAGAGAAGCACAGATACGCAGTATTTT.

The CDR3 DNA reads as TGTGCCAGCAGCCCCGATTCAGCGGGGGCGGCAGAGACCCAGTACTTC. Translated: CASSPDSAGAAETQYF. The chain uses TRBV7-3 and TRBJ2-5, with 8 nucleotides matching TRBD2. After removal of 5 bases from V and 4 bases from J, the junction contained 12 bases not matched to a gene. The CDR3 contains 16 residues. The germline V gene encodes CDR1 SGHTA and CDR2 FQGTGA.